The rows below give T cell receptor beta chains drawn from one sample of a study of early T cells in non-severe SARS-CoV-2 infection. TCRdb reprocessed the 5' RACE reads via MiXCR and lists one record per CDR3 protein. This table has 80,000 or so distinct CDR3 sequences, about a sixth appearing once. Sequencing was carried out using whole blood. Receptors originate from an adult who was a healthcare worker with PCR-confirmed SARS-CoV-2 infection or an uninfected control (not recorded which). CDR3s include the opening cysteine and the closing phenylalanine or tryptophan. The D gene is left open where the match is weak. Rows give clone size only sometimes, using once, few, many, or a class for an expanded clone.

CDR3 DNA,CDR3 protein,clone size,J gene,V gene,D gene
TGCAGTGCTAGAATCCCCTCGACAGCCAACACTGAAGCTTTCTTT,CSARIPSTANTEAFF,NA,TRBJ1-1,TRBV20-1,NA
TGTGCCAGCAGCGTAGGCGACAGGGGATACACTGAAGCTTTCTTT,CASSVGDRGYTEAFF,many,TRBJ1-1,TRBV9,TRBD1
TGTGCCAGCAGCTTGGGGGTAGCGGGAGTGGTAAATGAGCAGTTCTTC,CASSLGVAGVVNEQFF,NA,TRBJ2-1,TRBV5-4,TRBD2
TGTGCCAGCAGTTTGCCAGATACGCAGTATTTT,CASSLPDTQYF,NA,TRBJ2-3,TRBV28,NA
TGCAGCGTTGATAGAGGGGGCTATGGCTACACCTTC,CSVDRGGYGYTF,NA,TRBJ1-2,TRBV29-1,NA
TGTGCCAGCTGGGATGCGATTGAGCAGTTCTTC,CASWDAIEQFF,NA,TRBJ2-1,TRBV6-1,NA
TGTGCCAGCAGCCCAGGTGCGGGGCTTAACTATGGCTACACCTTC,CASSPGAGLNYGYTF,NA,TRBJ1-2,TRBV7-2,NA
TGTGCCTCTATGGCGTGGGGGACAACTAACTATGGCTACACCTTC,CASMAWGTTNYGYTF,few,TRBJ1-2,TRBV11-2,NA
TGCGCCAGCAAATTAGTTTTTGGGGCCGGGGAGCTGTTTTTT,CASKLVFGAGELFF,few,TRBJ2-2,TRBV5-1,NA
TGTGCCAGTACCCCGGGGCCGAAAAACCACGAGCAGTACTTC,CASTPGPKNHEQYF,few,TRBJ2-7,TRBV19,NA
TGCAGTGCTCCGACAGGGGTCGGGGGCGAGCAGTACTTC,CSAPTGVGGEQYF,NA,TRBJ2-7,TRBV20-1,TRBD1
TGTGCCAGCAGTGTATCTGGGGTCAATGAGCAGTTCTTC,CASSVSGVNEQFF,few,TRBJ2-1,TRBV6-1,NA
TGCGCCAGCAGTGACGGGCCTAGCGGGGGTCGTAGCACAGATACGCAGTATTTT,CASSDGPSGGRSTDTQYF,many,TRBJ2-3,TRBV10-1,TRBD2